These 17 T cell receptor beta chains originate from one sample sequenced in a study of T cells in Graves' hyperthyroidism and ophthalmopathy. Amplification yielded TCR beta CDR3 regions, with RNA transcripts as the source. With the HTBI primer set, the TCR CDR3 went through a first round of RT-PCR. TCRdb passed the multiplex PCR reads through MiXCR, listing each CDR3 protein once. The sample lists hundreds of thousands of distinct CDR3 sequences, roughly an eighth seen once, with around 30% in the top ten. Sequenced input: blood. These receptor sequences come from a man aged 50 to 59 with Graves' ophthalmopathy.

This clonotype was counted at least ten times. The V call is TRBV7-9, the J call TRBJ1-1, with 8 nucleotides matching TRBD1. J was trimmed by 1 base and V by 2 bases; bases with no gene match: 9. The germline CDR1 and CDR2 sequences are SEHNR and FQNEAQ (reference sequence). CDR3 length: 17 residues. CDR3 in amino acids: CASSLPGQARRNTEAFF. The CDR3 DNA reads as TGTGCCAGCAGCTTACCGGGACAGGCCCGGAGGAACACTGAAGCTTTCTTT.

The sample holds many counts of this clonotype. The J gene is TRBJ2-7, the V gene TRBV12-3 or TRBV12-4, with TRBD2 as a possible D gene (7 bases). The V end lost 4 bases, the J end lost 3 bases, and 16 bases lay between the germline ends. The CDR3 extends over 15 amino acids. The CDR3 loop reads CASSWGGGGDYEQYF. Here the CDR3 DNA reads TGTGCCAGCAGTTGGGGAGGGGGGGGAGACTACGAGCAGTACTTC.

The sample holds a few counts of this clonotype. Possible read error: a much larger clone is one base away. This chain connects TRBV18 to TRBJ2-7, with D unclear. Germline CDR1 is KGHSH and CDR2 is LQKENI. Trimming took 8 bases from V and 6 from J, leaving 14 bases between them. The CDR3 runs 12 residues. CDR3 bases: TGTGCCAGCCCCCTGAGCCCACTCGAGCAGTACTTC. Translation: CASPLSPLEQYF. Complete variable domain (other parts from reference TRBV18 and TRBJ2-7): NAGVMQNPRHLVRRRGQEARLRCSPMKGHSHVYWYRQLPEEGLKFMVYLQKENIIDESGMPKERFSAEFPKEGPSILRIQQVVRGDSAAYFCASPLSPLEQYFGPGTRLTVT.

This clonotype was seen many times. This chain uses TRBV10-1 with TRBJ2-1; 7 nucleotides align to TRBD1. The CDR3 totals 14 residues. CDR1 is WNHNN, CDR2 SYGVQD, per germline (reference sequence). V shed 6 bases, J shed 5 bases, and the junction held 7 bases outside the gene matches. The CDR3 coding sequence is TGCGCCAGCAGAAACAGGGGTACGCACAATGAGCAGTTCTTC. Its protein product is CASRNRGTHNEQFF.

CDR3 bases: TGTGCCACCAGTGATTCCATGTTGGAGGGGGGTCAGCCCCAGCATTTT. It codes for CATSDSMLEGGQPQHF. V and J are TRBV24-1 and TRBJ1-5; possible D gene TRBD1, 6 bases. V was trimmed by 2 bases and J by 6 bases, leaving 16 bases between them. CDR1 and CDR2 from the germline V gene are KGHDR and SFDVKD. The CDR3 consists of 16 residues.

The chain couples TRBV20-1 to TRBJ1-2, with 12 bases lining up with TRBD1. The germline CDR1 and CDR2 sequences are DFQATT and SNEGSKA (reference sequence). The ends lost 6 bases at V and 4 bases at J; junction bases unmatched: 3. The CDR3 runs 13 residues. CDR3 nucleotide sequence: TGCAGTGCAGCGGGACAGGGGGCCTATGGCTACACCTTC. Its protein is CSAAGQGAYGYTF.

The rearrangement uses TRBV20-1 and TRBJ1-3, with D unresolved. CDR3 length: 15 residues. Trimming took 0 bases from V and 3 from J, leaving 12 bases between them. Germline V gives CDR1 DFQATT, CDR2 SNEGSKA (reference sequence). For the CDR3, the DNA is TGCAGTGCTAGAGATGGGAGCAGTAATGGAAACACCATATATTTT. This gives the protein CSARDGSSNGNTIYF.

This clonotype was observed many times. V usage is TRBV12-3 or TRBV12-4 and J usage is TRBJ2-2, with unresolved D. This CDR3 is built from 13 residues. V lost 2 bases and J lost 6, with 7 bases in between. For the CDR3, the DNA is TGTGCCAGCAGTTTACTGGCTGCCGGGGAGCTGTTTTTT. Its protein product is CASSLLAAGELFF.

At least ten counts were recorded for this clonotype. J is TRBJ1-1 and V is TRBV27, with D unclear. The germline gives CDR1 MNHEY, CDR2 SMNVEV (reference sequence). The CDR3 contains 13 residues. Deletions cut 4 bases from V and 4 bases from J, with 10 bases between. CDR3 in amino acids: CASSSAFGTEAFF. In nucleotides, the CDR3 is TGTGCCAGCAGTTCTGCCTTCGGCACTGAAGCTTTCTTT.

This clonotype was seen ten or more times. The CDR3 spells CASSQDWGEQFF. The CDR3 DNA sequence: TGTGCCAGCAGCCAAGATTGGGGTGAGCAGTTCTTC. The chain couples TRBV3-1 to TRBJ2-1; D gene uncertain. Germline assignment: CDR1 LGHDT and CDR2 YNNKEL (reference sequence). This CDR3 comprises 12 residues. Trimming shortened V by 0 bases and J by 9 bases, and 6 bases separated the two germline ends.

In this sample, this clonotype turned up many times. Written as DNA, the CDR3 is TGCAGCGTTTTTGGCGGGAGGAATTTCAATGAGCAGTTCTTC. The encoded protein is CSVFGGRNFNEQFF. This chain connects TRBV29-1 to TRBJ2-1; 8 bases are shared with TRBD2. In germline, CDR1 is SQVTM, CDR2 ANQGSEA. The CDR3 is made up of 14 amino acids. V was pared by 5 bases and J by 6 bases, with 9 bases of the junction left unmatched.

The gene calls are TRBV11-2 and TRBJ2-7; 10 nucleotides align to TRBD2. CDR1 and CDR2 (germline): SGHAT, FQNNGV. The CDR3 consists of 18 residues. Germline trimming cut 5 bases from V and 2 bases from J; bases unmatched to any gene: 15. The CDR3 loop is CASSPAGSGGLGPYEQYF. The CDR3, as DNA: TGTGCCAGCAGCCCAGCGGGTAGCGGGGGGCTAGGACCCTACGAGCAGTACTTC.

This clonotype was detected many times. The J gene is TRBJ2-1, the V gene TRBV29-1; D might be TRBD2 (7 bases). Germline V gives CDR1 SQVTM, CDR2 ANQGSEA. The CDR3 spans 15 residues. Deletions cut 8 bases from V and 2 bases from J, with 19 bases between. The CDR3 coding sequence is TGCAGCCTACGAAGGGGGGGTTTCGCCTACAATGAGCAGTTCTTC. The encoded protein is CSLRRGGFAYNEQFF.

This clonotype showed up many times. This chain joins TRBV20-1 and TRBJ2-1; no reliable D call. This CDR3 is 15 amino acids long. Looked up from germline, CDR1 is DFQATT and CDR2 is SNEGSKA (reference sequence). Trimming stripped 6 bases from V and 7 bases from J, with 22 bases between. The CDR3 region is CSANAPGSAINEQFF. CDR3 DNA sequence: TGCAGTGCCAATGCTCCCGGGTCCGCTATTAATGAGCAGTTCTTC.

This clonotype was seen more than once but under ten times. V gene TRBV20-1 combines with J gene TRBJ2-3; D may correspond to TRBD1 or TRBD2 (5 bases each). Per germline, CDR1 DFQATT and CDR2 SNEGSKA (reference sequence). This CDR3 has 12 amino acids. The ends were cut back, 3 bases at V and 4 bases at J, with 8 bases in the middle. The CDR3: CSARRGPDTQYF. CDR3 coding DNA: TGCAGTGCTAGGAGGGGACCAGATACGCAGTATTTT.

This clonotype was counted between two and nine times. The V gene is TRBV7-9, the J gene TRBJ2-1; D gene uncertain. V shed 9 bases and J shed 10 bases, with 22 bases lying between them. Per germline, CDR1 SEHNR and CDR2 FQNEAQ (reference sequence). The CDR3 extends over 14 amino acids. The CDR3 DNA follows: TGTGCCAGTAGTATAGATCTGAGCAGGAAAGAGCAGTTCTTC. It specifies CASSIDLSRKEQFF.

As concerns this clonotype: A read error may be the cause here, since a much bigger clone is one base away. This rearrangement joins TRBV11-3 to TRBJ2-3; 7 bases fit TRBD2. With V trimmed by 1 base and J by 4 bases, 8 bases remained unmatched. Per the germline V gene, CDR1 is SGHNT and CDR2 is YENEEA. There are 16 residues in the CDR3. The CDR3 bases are TGTGCCAGCAGCTTAGTGCCAGCGGGAATGTCAGATACGCAGTATTTT. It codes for CASSLVPAGMSDTQYF.